These 27 T cell receptor beta chains share one sample of origin, sequenced in a study of PD-L1 blockade in urothelial cancer. TCRdb's copy holds only in-frame clones and misses some; the assay was immunoSEQ multiplex PCR. The data hold 70,000 to 90,000 clones, with about 85% observed a single time. Time point meaning: pretreatment peripheral blood. This sample comprised PBMCs, obtained around atezolizumab (anti-PD-L1) treatment. These receptors were collected from a man aged 60 to 69 with urothelial cancer.

This rearrangement joins TRBV2 to TRBJ2-7; 13 bases are shared with TRBD2. CDR1 SNHLY and CDR2 FYNNEI come from the germline V gene. Losses at the gene ends were 5 bases for V and 4 bases for J; bases not matched to a gene: 5. The CDR3 totals 15 residues. For the CDR3, the DNA is TGTGCCAGCAGTCTGGGACTAGCGGGGCTATACGAGCAGTACTTC. Translating gives CASSLGLAGLYEQYF.

The V gene is TRBV6-5, the J gene TRBJ2-1; 8 bases line up with TRBD2. The length of the CDR3 is 14 residues. Germline-derived CDR1 and CDR2 are MNHEY and SVGAGI. The J segment lost 8 bases and the V segment lost 6 bases, leaving 9 bases of the junction unmatched. The CDR3 DNA reads as TGTGCCAGCAGATGGCTAGCGGGTTGGGATGAGCAGTTCTTC. Translated, it gives CASRWLAGWDEQFF.

The chain is built from TRBV30 and TRBJ1-2; 10 bases agree with TRBD1. CDR1 is GTSNPN and CDR2 is SVGIG in the germline V gene (reference sequence). J was trimmed by 8 bases and V by 5 bases; bases with no gene match: 2. The CDR3 contains 11 residues. CDR3 in amino acids: CAWDRGPGYTF. Here the CDR3 DNA reads TGTGCCTGGGACAGGGGGCCGGGCTACACCTTC.

This clone is a singleton in its sample. The rearrangement links TRBV6-5 to TRBJ2-7, with D possibly TRBD1 on 6 matching bases. The CDR3 contains 14 residues. Trimming removed 2 bases from V and 3 bases from J, with 11 bases in between. Germline values: CDR1 MNHEY, CDR2 SVGAGI. In nucleotides, the CDR3 is TGTGCCAGCAGTTACCTGGACAGCTTCTACGAGCAGTACTTC. This codes for CASSYLDSFYEQYF.

This sequence joins TRBV11-3 and TRBJ1-4; 8 nucleotides agree with TRBD1. Trimming took 1 base from V and 8 from J; bases not matched to a gene: 9. Germline V gives CDR1 SGHNT, CDR2 YENEEA. The CDR3 is 16 amino acids. CDR3 nucleotide sequence: TGTGCCAGCAGCTTAGGAGCCAGGGGGCTACAGGAAAAACTGTTTTTT. This codes for CASSLGARGLQEKLFF.

This sequence joins TRBV6-5 and TRBJ1-1, with a tentative D call TRBD1 (5 bases). V gave up 0 bases and J gave up 7 bases, with 12 bases separating them. CDR1 and CDR2 (germline): MNHEY, SVGAGI. The CDR3 is 14 residues long. CDR3 nucleotide sequence: TGTGCCAGCAGTTACTCAGGCAGGGTTAGTGAAGCTTTCTTT. This gives the protein CASSYSGRVSEAFF.

This chain connects TRBV7-3 to TRBJ2-2, with a possible D match to TRBD2 (6 bases). CDR1 is SGHTA and CDR2 is FQGTGA in the germline V gene. The CDR3 is made up of 12 amino acids. With 5 bases removed from V and 6 bases from J, the gap between germline ends came to 7 bases. CDR3 coding DNA: TGTGCCAGCAGCCGGGGGTCCGGGGAGCTGTTTTTT. This codes for CASSRGSGELFF.

The J gene is TRBJ2-7, the V gene TRBV5-1, with D possibly matching TRBD1 (6 bases). Germline CDR1 reads SGHRS; CDR2 reads YFSETQ. CDR3 length: 14 amino acids. V was shortened by 4 bases and J by 2 bases, with 13 bases between the two germline ends. The DNA of the CDR3 is TGCGCCAGCAGCGAAGGGACAAGAGCCTACGAGCAGTACTTC. Protein sequence: CASSEGTRAYEQYF.

The V call is TRBV10-3, the J call TRBJ1-1; 8 bases fit TRBD1. CDR3 length equals 12 residues. J lost 4 bases, V lost 11 bases, and 6 bases had no gene match. CDR1 and CDR2 from the germline V gene are ENHRY and SYGVKD. CDR3 DNA sequence: TGTGCCTCCGGACAGGGTGGCACTGAAGCTTTCTTT. Protein product: CASGQGGTEAFF.

The chain joins TRBV11-2 to TRBJ2-1, with TRBD2 as a possible D gene (6 bases). Germline loops: CDR1 SGHAT, CDR2 FQNNGV. Trimming cost V 4 bases and J 4 bases, with 8 bases left between them. This CDR3 spans 13 amino acids. The CDR3 is CASSSGVYNEQFF. In nucleotides, the CDR3 is TGTGCCAGCAGCTCGGGGGTTTACAATGAGCAGTTCTTC.

This clone has a handful of counts. CDR3 nucleotide sequence: TGTGCCAGCAGTGAAGAGACAGGTTATGGGAATCAGCCCCAGCATTTT. As protein: CASSEETGYGNQPQHF. The gene calls are TRBV6-1 and TRBJ1-5, with D possibly matching TRBD1 (6 bases). The CDR3 is made up of 16 amino acids. With 1 base removed from V and 4 bases from J, the gap between germline ends came to 14 bases. The germline gives CDR1 MNHNS, CDR2 SASEGT.

The CDR3, as DNA: TGCGCCAGCAAATCAGTCGGCAGGGATCTTTGGGAGACCCAGTACTTC. This gives the protein CASKSVGRDLWETQYF. V and J are TRBV5-1 and TRBJ2-5; a weak D match, TRBD1 (5 bases). With 6 bases removed from V and 5 bases from J, the gap between germline ends came to 23 bases. Germline values: CDR1 SGHRS, CDR2 YFSETQ. The CDR3 length is 16 residues.

The count of this clone is one. The DNA of the CDR3 is TGTGCCAGCAGCTCCGAGGGCTCTGGGGCCAACGTCCTGACTTTC. It is translated as CASSSEGSGANVLTF. This chain joins TRBV5-4 and TRBJ2-6; possible D gene TRBD2, 5 bases. This CDR3 spans 15 amino acids. Germline values: CDR1 SGHNT, CDR2 YYREEE (reference sequence). V lost 3 bases, J lost 0 bases, and 7 bases lay in between.

In DNA, the CDR3 is TGTGCCAGCAGCCAGGGACAGAAGATCTATAATTCACCCCTCCACTTT. Translation gives CASSQGQKIYNSPLHF. The rearrangement joins TRBV5-6 to TRBJ1-6; 7 bases align to TRBD1. The CDR3 extends over 16 amino acids. The junction had 7 bases not matched to a gene; V was cut back by 4 bases and J by 3 bases. CDR1 SGHDT and CDR2 YYEEEE come from the germline V gene.

The CDR3 coding sequence is TGCGCCAGCAGTTCCTCAGAGGCCCGCGGAAACACCATATATTTT. As protein: CASSSSEARGNTIYF. This chain uses TRBV5-1 with TRBJ1-3; no clear D. The germline V gene encodes CDR1 SGHRS and CDR2 YFSETQ. V was trimmed by 5 bases and J by 4 bases, leaving 16 bases between them. The CDR3 sequence is 15 residues long.

This chain links TRBV7-2 with TRBJ2-5; TRBD2 might be the D (5 bases). Germline V lookup: CDR1 SGHTA, CDR2 FQGNSA. V lost 1 base and J 0 bases, leaving 9 bases between the germline ends. This CDR3 comprises 15 residues. The CDR3 here is CASSLGGENQETQYF. The DNA of the CDR3 is TGTGCCAGCAGCTTAGGGGGAGAGAACCAAGAGACCCAGTACTTC.

This chain uses TRBV5-1 with TRBJ2-6; D unclear. The CDR3 spans 15 residues. Trimming removed 4 bases at V and 0 bases at J, with 8 bases between. Germline V gene lookup returns CDR1 SGHRS and CDR2 YFSETQ. CDR3 in amino acids: CASSIDNSGANVLTF. The CDR3 nucleotides are TGCGCCAGCAGCATAGACAACTCTGGGGCCAACGTCCTGACTTTC.

The chain employs TRBV13 and TRBJ1-1, with TRBD1 matching 7 bases. V was clipped by 2 bases and J by 4 bases; unmatched bases: 1. This CDR3 is built from 13 residues. The germline CDR1 and CDR2 sequences are PRHDT and FYEKMQ (reference sequence). The CDR3 DNA follows: TGTGCCAGCAGCTTACAGGGGGGCACTGAAGCTTTCTTT. Its protein is CASSLQGGTEAFF.

This clone was observed a handful of times. The rearrangement joins TRBV13 to TRBJ2-7; no clear D. Germline V gene lookup returns CDR1 PRHDT and CDR2 FYEKMQ (reference sequence). Trimming pared 4 bases from V and 0 bases from J, leaving 10 bases between. There are 14 residues in the CDR3. The CDR3 is CASSSGESSYEQYF. The CDR3 nucleotides are TGTGCCAGCAGCTCCGGAGAGAGCTCCTACGAGCAGTACTTC.

This chain connects TRBV28 to TRBJ1-2; 8 bases are shared with TRBD1. Germline V lookup: CDR1 MDHEN, CDR2 SYDVKM. Trimming cost V 4 bases and J 5 bases; bases outside gene matches: 9. This CDR3 is built from 15 residues. DNA for the CDR3: TGTGCCAGCAGTTCCCCTCGACAGGGGTATTATGGCTACACCTTC. This sequence encodes CASSSPRQGYYGYTF.

A single count supports this clone. J is TRBJ2-7 and V is TRBV7-2, with TRBD1 matching over 8 bases. Germline V gene data show CDR1 as SGHTA and CDR2 as FQGNSA. V gave up 10 bases and J gave up 3 bases; unmatched junction bases: 8. This CDR3 region has 13 residues. CDR3 region: CATRQGPNYEQYF. The DNA for the CDR3 is TGTGCCACTAGACAGGGGCCTAACTACGAGCAGTACTTC.

This clone has only one observation. The J gene is TRBJ2-3, the V gene TRBV27; tentative D call: TRBD1 (5 bases). CDR1 and CDR2 (germline): MNHEY, SMNVEV (reference sequence). The CDR3 is 15 residues long. V lost 5 bases to trimming and J lost 2 bases, with 14 bases between them. The CDR3 protein is CASSTLTENTDTQYF. The CDR3 DNA reads TGTGCCAGCAGTACCCTGACAGAGAACACAGATACGCAGTATTTT.

The genes are TRBV15 and TRBJ2-3, with unresolved D. The ends were cut back, 3 bases at V and 4 bases at J, with 5 bases in the middle. The germline V gene has CDR1 LNHNV and CDR2 YYDKDF (reference sequence). The CDR3 has 12 amino acids. The CDR3 sequence: CATSRAADTQYF. CDR3 DNA: TGTGCCACCAGCAGGGCGGCAGATACGCAGTATTTT.

As concerns this clone: The junction and the germline gene differ at one end; a read error may be behind it. The CDR3 loop reads CASSESTAGGRMGTLF. Written as DNA, the CDR3 is TGCGCCAGCAGTGAGTCGACGGCGGGAGGCAGAATGGGCACGCTCTTC. J is TRBJ2-1 and V is TRBV10-2, with 8 bases lining up with TRBD2. CDR3 length: 16 residues. The germline gives CDR1 WSHSY, CDR2 SAAADI.

The chain employs TRBV6-1 and TRBJ1-2; no firm D call. Per the germline V gene, CDR1 is MNHNS and CDR2 is SASEGT. The CDR3 has 11 residues. V was cut by 5 bases and J by 1 base, with 2 bases left in between. This CDR3 is CASSYNYGYTF. The CDR3 nucleotides are TGTGCCAGCAGTTATAACTATGGCTACACCTTC.

This clone came up once. The V gene is TRBV30, the J gene TRBJ2-2; D may be TRBD2 (6 bases). This CDR3 is 15 amino acids long. Trimming pared 2 bases from V and 2 bases from J, leaving 12 bases between. CDR1 and CDR2 (germline): GTSNPN, SVGIG (reference sequence). The CDR3: CAWSRDLLNTGELFF. The DNA of the CDR3 is TGTGCCTGGAGTCGGGACTTGTTAAACACCGGGGAGCTGTTTTTT.

The chain links TRBV19 to TRBJ1-2; 7 bases are a match to TRBD1. The CDR3 contains 13 residues. The germline gives CDR1 LNHDA, CDR2 SQIVND (reference sequence). The ends lost 7 bases at V and 4 bases at J; junction bases unmatched: 6. The CDR3 protein is CASKAGTVYGYTF. The DNA of the CDR3 is TGTGCCAGTAAGGCTGGGACAGTCTATGGCTACACCTTC.